A selection of T cell receptor beta chains follows, all from one sample in a study of blood T cell repertoires in COVID-19. TCRdb's table, derived via immunoSEQ multiplex PCR, lists solely in-frame clones and lacks some. This table has tens of thousands of clones, more than 70% appearing once. Source material: peripheral blood. These receptors originate from a man aged 50 to 60 with active COVID-19. CDR3s include the opening cysteine and the closing phenylalanine or tryptophan. A D gene is named only where the DNA matches it firmly. Clone size appears in some rows only: once, few, many, or a class for an expanded clone.

D	size	V	J	CDR3	DNA
.	.	TRBV7-9	TRBJ2-3	CASSLGLMGTDTQYF	TGTGCCAGCAGCTTAGGACTCATGGGCACAGATACGCAGTATTTT
.	.	TRBV7-9	TRBJ1-1	CASSLEQGGTEAFF	TGTGCCAGCAGCTTAGAGCAGGGCGGCACTGAAGCTTTCTTT
.	once	TRBV4-1	TRBJ1-4	CASSQDLEGAGDEKLFF	TGCGCCAGCAGCCAAGATCTCGAGGGCGCGGGGGATGAAAAACTGTTTTTT
.	.	TRBV7-2	TRBJ2-3	CASREQVGSTDTQYF	TGTGCCAGCAGGGAACAGGTCGGCAGCACAGATACGCAGTATTTT
TRBD1	.	TRBV18	TRBJ2-7	CASSPNSETGGRYEQYF	TGTGCCAGCTCACCAAACTCAGAGACAGGGGGCAGGTACGAGCAGTACTTC
.	.	TRBV10-3	TRBJ1-2	CAISVGTRGNYGYTF	TGTGCCATCAGTGTAGGAACGCGGGGCAACTATGGCTACACCTTC
.	few	TRBV5-6	TRBJ2-7	CASSPWGGRRREQYF	TGTGCCAGCAGCCCCTGGGGGGGGCGCCGTCGGGAGCAGTACTTC
.	.	TRBV5-4	TRBJ2-1	CASSLDQNEQFF	TGTGCCAGCAGCTTGGACCAGAATGAGCAGTTCTTC
.	.	TRBV6-2/TRBV6-3	TRBJ2-7	CASSYNSAYEQYF	TGTGCCAGCAGTTACAACAGTGCGTACGAGCAGTACTTC
.	.	TRBV9	TRBJ2-6	CASSVGGNSGANVLTF	TGTGCCAGCAGCGTAGGCGGGAACTCTGGGGCCAACGTCCTGACTTTC
.	once	TRBV28	TRBJ2-3	CASSGGLITDTQYF	TGTGCCAGCAGTGGCGGACTAATAACAGATACGCAGTATTTT
TRBD1	.	TRBV6-5	TRBJ2-4	CASTGQGGKNIQYF	TGTGCCAGCACCGGACAGGGTGGCAAAAACATTCAGTACTTC
TRBD2	.	TRBV30	TRBJ2-7	CAWRVSGRARGEQYF	TGTGCCTGGAGGGTCAGCGGGAGGGCCCGGGGGGAGCAGTACTTC
TRBD1	.	TRBV5-4	TRBJ2-3	CASRLDRGFTDTQYF	TGTGCCAGCAGGTTAGACAGGGGGTTTACAGATACGCAGTATTTT
TRBD2	.	TRBV6-2/TRBV6-3	TRBJ2-3	CASSYPIAGERTDTQYF	TGTGCCAGCAGTTACCCGATAGCGGGAGAACGCACAGATACGCAGTATTTT
.	.	TRBV7-2	TRBJ2-2	CASSLADISGLFF	TGTGCCAGCAGCTTAGCGGACATCTCCGGGCTGTTTTTT
TRBD2	.	TRBV7-6	TRBJ2-7	CASSSQSGGSSSYEQYF	TGTGCCAGCAGCTCCCAAAGCGGGGGTTCGAGCTCCTACGAGCAGTACTTC
.	.	TRBV7-2	TRBJ2-1	CASSFRQASYNEQFF	TGTGCCAGCAGCTTTCGACAGGCCTCCTACAATGAGCAGTTCTTC
TRBD1	.	TRBV9	TRBJ1-2	CASSVQGGNYGYTF	TGTGCCAGCAGCGTTCAGGGGGGTAACTATGGCTACACCTTC
TRBD1	.	TRBV7-9	TRBJ1-3	CASSLSGTANSGNTIYF	TGTGCCAGCAGCCTGAGTGGGACAGCGAACTCTGGAAACACCATATATTTT
TRBD1	.	TRBV27	TRBJ2-4	CASAQGQENIQYF	TGTGCCAGCGCACAGGGGCAGGAAAACATTCAGTACTTC
.	.	TRBV3-1/TRBV3-2	TRBJ2-1	CASSHLENNEQFF	TGTGCCAGCAGCCACTTAGAGAACAATGAGCAGTTCTTC
TRBD2	.	TRBV11-2	TRBJ2-1	CASSPDGTRGNEQFF	TGTGCCAGCAGCCCAGACGGGACTAGGGGGAATGAGCAGTTCTTC
TRBD2	.	TRBV4-2	TRBJ2-3	CASSQRTSGETDTQYF	TGTGCCAGCAGCCAACGGACTAGCGGGGAGACAGATACGCAGTATTTT
.	once	TRBV11-2	TRBJ1-3	CASSPSGDSGNTIYF	TGTGCCAGCAGTCCGTCCGGGGACTCTGGAAACACCATATATTTT
TRBD2	once	TRBV19	TRBJ2-3	CASSIRLAGDPDTQYF	TGTGCCAGTAGTATTAGACTAGCGGGGGACCCCGATACGCAGTATTTT
.	.	TRBV12-3/TRBV12-4	TRBJ2-5	CASSLGLEETQYF	TGTGCCAGCAGTTTGGGTCTAGAGGAGACCCAGTACTTC
.	.	TRBV30	TRBJ2-2	CAWSRGGRELFF	TGTGCCTGGAGTAGGGGGGGCCGGGAGCTGTTTTTT
TRBD2	few	TRBV11-2	TRBJ2-1	CASSFGLAGAEQFF	TGTGCCAGCAGCTTCGGACTAGCGGGGGCAGAGCAGTTCTTC
.	.	TRBV12-3/TRBV12-4	TRBJ2-2	CASSYFSGGELFF	TGTGCCAGCAGTTACTTTAGCGGAGGGGAGCTGTTTTTT
TRBD1	.	TRBV19	TRBJ1-1	CASSMRQGISEAFF	TGTGCCAGTAGTATGCGACAGGGTATATCTGAAGCTTTCTTT
.	.	TRBV18	TRBJ2-4	CASSPKEGPISKNIQYF	TGTGCCAGCTCACCGAAAGAGGGTCCAATTTCCAAAAACATTCAGTACTTC
.	once	TRBV7-9	TRBJ2-1	CASSFMSSYNEQFF	TGTGCCAGCAGCTTCATGAGCTCCTACAATGAGCAGTTCTTC
.	few	TRBV5-1	TRBJ2-1	CASNPRSSYNEQFF	TGCGCCAGCAACCCCCGGTCCTCCTACAATGAGCAGTTCTTC
TRBD1	.	TRBV11-2	TRBJ2-1	CASSSNRGNHNEQFF	TGTGCCAGCAGCTCCAACAGGGGTAACCACAATGAGCAGTTCTTC
.	.	TRBV13	TRBJ1-2	CASRLAAGIYTF	TGTGCCAGCAGACTCGCAGCAGGGATCTACACCTTC
.	.	TRBV7-8	TRBJ2-1	CASSLAAAEVGEQFF	TGTGCCAGCAGCTTAGCGGCGGCAGAGGTAGGTGAGCAGTTCTTC
.	.	TRBV7-8	TRBJ1-1	CASSLAHRTTEAFF	TGTGCCAGCAGCTTAGCGCACAGGACAACTGAAGCTTTCTTT
.	.	TRBV28	TRBJ2-7	CASSRTATYEQYF	TGTGCCAGCAGCAGGACAGCAACCTACGAGCAGTACTTC
.	.	TRBV9	TRBJ2-2	CASQSTANTGELFF	TGTGCCAGCCAATCAACAGCGAACACCGGGGAGCTGTTTTTT
.	.	TRBV2	TRBJ1-2	CASSYQGAGYTF	TGTGCCAGCAGTTACCAGGGCGCCGGCTACACCTTC
TRBD1	.	TRBV29-1	TRBJ1-2	CSATGTGGDYGYTF	TGCAGCGCGACCGGGACAGGGGGCGACTATGGCTACACCTTC
.	once	TRBV28	TRBJ1-2	CASSFYGRDGYTF	TGTGCCAGCAGTTTCTACGGGAGGGATGGCTACACCTTC
.	.	TRBV15	TRBJ1-1	CATSRELDSMNTEAFF	TGTGCCACCAGCAGAGAATTGGACAGCATGAACACTGAAGCTTTCTTT
.	.	TRBV5-6	TRBJ2-3	CASSFSVVTDTQYF	TGTGCCAGCAGCTTTTCGGTAGTCACAGATACGCAGTATTTT
TRBD1	.	TRBV5-6	TRBJ1-1	CASSFTGGFSITEAFF	TGTGCCAGCAGCTTTACAGGGGGCTTTTCGATCACTGAAGCTTTCTTT
.	.	TRBV20-1	TRBJ2-1	CSASPLALTYNEQFF	TGCAGTGCTAGTCCCCTAGCATTGACCTACAATGAGCAGTTCTTC
.	.	TRBV25-1	TRBJ1-5	CASSDPGGGNQPQHF	TGTGCCAGCAGTGATCCGGGGGGAGGGAATCAGCCCCAGCATTTT
.	medium-sized	TRBV5-1	TRBJ2-7	CASSFTYEQYF	TGCGCCAGCAGCTTTACCTACGAGCAGTACTTC
.	medium-sized	TRBV28	TRBJ2-1	CASSWERDEQFF	TGTGCCAGCAGTTGGGAGAGGGATGAGCAGTTCTTC
.	.	TRBV2	TRBJ2-2	CASSETVQGGGELFF	TGTGCCAGCAGTGAAACTGTACAGGGCGGCGGGGAGCTGTTTTTT